Following are 24 T cell receptor beta chains from one sample sequenced in a study of CD8 T cells in ankylosing spondylitis. Each CDR3 protein gets one entry after TCRdb re-called the 5' RACE reads with MiXCR. This table has roughly 230,000 distinct CDR3 sequences, roughly 8.2% appearing once. The source material was blood, either unsorted or a sorted T cell fraction (not recorded which). The receptors were sampled from a female donor with ankylosing spondylitis or in good health (not recorded which).

Regarding this clonotype: One base away lies a much larger clone, so this may be a sequencing read error. This chain connects TRBV2 to TRBJ1-6, with D tentatively TRBD1 (5 bases). From germline, CDR1 is SNHLY and CDR2 FYNNEI. The CDR3 runs 15 residues. The CDR3 region has the DNA TGTGTCAGCAGGGAGATCAGCTCCTATAATTCACCCCTCCACTTT. This encodes CVSREISSYNSPLHF.

Ten or more counts support this clonotype. The chain has TRBV5-1 and TRBJ2-3; TRBD2 aligns across 14 bases. The V segment lost 6 bases and the J segment 5 bases; nucleotides outside the gene matches: 8. CDR1 and CDR2 from the germline V gene are SGHRS and YFSETQ. The CDR3 is 16 amino acids. In DNA, the CDR3 is TGCGCCAGCACCCTCGGGACTAGCGGGAGAATAGATACGCAGTATTTT. Translating it yields CASTLGTSGRIDTQYF. The whole variable domain, remainder taken from reference TRBV5-1 and TRBJ2-3, is KAGVTQTPRYLIKTRGQQVTLSCSPISGHRSVSWYQQTPGQGLQFLFEYFSETQRNKGNFPGRFSGRQFSNSRSEMNVSTLELGDSALYLCASTLGTSGRIDTQYFGPGTRLTVL.

This clonotype was counted many times. This rearrangement joins TRBV11-2 to TRBJ1-2, with D perhaps matching TRBD1 (5 bases). Germline assignment: CDR1 SGHAT and CDR2 FQNNGV. This CDR3 has 16 amino acids. Deletions cut 0 bases from V and 7 bases from J, with 18 bases between. The CDR3 DNA follows: TGTGCCAGCAGCTTAGAACTTGGAGGGGCACGAGGTGGCTACACCTTC. Protein: CASSLELGGARGGYTF.

This clonotype appeared a few times. The rearrangement joins TRBV6-5 to TRBJ2-7; the D call may be TRBD1 or TRBD2 (5 bases each). Per germline, CDR1 MNHEY and CDR2 SVGAGI. The CDR3 totals 13 residues. Trimming pared 6 bases from V and 2 bases from J, leaving 11 bases between. The chain's CDR3 is CASSGTATYEQYF. Written as DNA, the CDR3 is TGTGCCAGCAGCGGGACCGCTACCTACGAGCAGTACTTC.

This clonotype appeared many times. The chain combines TRBV7-2 with TRBJ2-7, with unresolved D. Trimming removed 2 bases at V and 5 bases at J, with 16 bases between. Per the germline V gene, CDR1 is SGHTA and CDR2 is FQGNSA. This CDR3 is 15 amino acids long. In DNA form, the CDR3 reads TGTGCCAGCAGCTTATTCACCTTGGGCATGAACGAGCAGTACTTC. This gives the protein CASSLFTLGMNEQYF.

At least ten counts were recorded for this clonotype. V gene TRBV7-2 combines with J gene TRBJ2-3; 7 bases fit TRBD2. V was pared by 2 bases and J by 3 bases, with 11 bases of the junction left unmatched. This CDR3 is 17 amino acids long. Germline assignment: CDR1 SGHTA and CDR2 FQGNSA. CDR3 bases: TGTGCCAGCAGCTTATTAGAGGGAGGGGTCAAAACAGATACGCAGTATTTT. Amino acids: CASSLLEGGVKTDTQYF.

The sample holds many counts of this clonotype. The V call is TRBV6-5, the J call TRBJ1-1; D is unclear. The germline CDR1 and CDR2 sequences are MNHEY and SVGAGI. Between the trimmed V and J ends, which lost 6 bases and 6 bases, there was a span of 11 bases. The CDR3 has 12 residues. Written as DNA, the CDR3 is TGTGCCAGCAGCTTAAGTGGGGCTGAAGCTTTCTTT. Translated: CASSLSGAEAFF.

This clonotype was seen repeatedly, ten times or more. The gene calls are TRBV20-1 and TRBJ2-2; 8 bases match TRBD2. CDR3 length: 13 amino acids. Looked up from germline, CDR1 is DFQATT and CDR2 is SNEGSKA (reference sequence). V shed 7 bases and J 6 bases; nucleotides not matched to a gene: 7. Here the CDR3 DNA reads TGCAGTGTGGGACTAGAGGGTGCCGGGGAGCTGTTTTTT. It translates to CSVGLEGAGELFF.

This clonotype was detected many times. The chain uses TRBV18 and TRBJ2-3, with D possibly matching TRBD2 (5 bases). Germline V gene lookup returns CDR1 KGHSH and CDR2 LQKENI. CDR3 length: 16 amino acids. V was shortened by 3 bases and J by 1 base, with 14 bases between the two germline ends. The CDR3 DNA reads TGTGCCAGCTCACCCTTTACCTCCGGGGGCACAGATACGCAGTATTTT. Amino acid sequence: CASSPFTSGGTDTQYF.

There are many counts of this clonotype. V usage is TRBV7-2 and J usage is TRBJ2-2, with D tentatively TRBD2 (5 bases). The CDR3 length is 13 residues. Germline loops: CDR1 SGHTA, CDR2 FQGNSA. Between the trimmed V and J ends, which lost 5 bases and 6 bases, there was a span of 10 bases. For the CDR3, the DNA is TGTGCCAGCAGCCCACTAGGGCCCGGGGAGCTGTTTTTT. Protein: CASSPLGPGELFF.

This clonotype has ten or more counts. This chain uses TRBV7-2 with TRBJ2-7; tentatively, D is TRBD2 (6 bases). V gave up 1 base and J gave up 2 bases, with 9 bases separating them. The CDR3 length is 14 residues. CDR1 and CDR2 (germline): SGHTA, FQGNSA. CDR3 protein: CASSLDGSTYEQYF. CDR3 sequence (DNA): TGTGCCAGCAGCTTAGACGGGAGCACCTACGAGCAGTACTTC.

This clonotype was observed at least ten times. DNA of the CDR3: TGCAGTGCTAGTCCAATGACCGGACAGGCTGAGCAGTTCTTC. This codes for CSASPMTGQAEQFF. The chain carries TRBV20-1 and TRBJ2-1; 7 bases fit TRBD1. The CDR3 runs 14 residues. V was pared by 3 bases and J by 9 bases, with 11 bases of the junction left unmatched. Germline CDR1 is DFQATT and CDR2 is SNEGSKA (reference sequence).

In its sample, this clonotype was seen many times. The chain recombines TRBV28 with TRBJ1-1; D gene uncertain. Germline CDR1 is MDHEN and CDR2 is SYDVKM. The CDR3 sequence is 13 residues long. V was pared by 2 bases and J by 6 bases, with 10 bases between. CDR3: CASSLRLRAEAFF. The CDR3, as DNA: TGTGCCAGCAGTTTAAGGTTGAGGGCTGAAGCTTTCTTT.

This clonotype was seen ten or more times. The CDR3 sequence: CASSSGLATQYF. In DNA, the CDR3 is TGTGCCAGCAGTTCGGGACTTGCTACGCAGTATTTT. This chain joins TRBV12-3 or TRBV12-4 and TRBJ2-3, with a weak D call TRBD2 (6 bases). The CDR3 has 12 residues. V lost 4 bases, J lost 8 bases, and 10 bases lay in between.

This clonotype was counted at least ten times. The chain carries TRBV30 and TRBJ1-2, with TRBD1 matching over 8 bases. The CDR3 consists of 13 residues. The germline V gene has CDR1 GTSNPN and CDR2 SVGIG (reference sequence). Losses at the gene ends were 0 bases for V and 9 bases for J; bases not matched to a gene: 6. The DNA for the CDR3 is TGTGCCTGGAGTGTATCTGACAGGGGCCGCTACACCTTC. Protein product: CAWSVSDRGRYTF.

This clonotype has ten or more counts. This rearrangement joins TRBV24-1 to TRBJ2-5; no clear D gene. Trimming took 3 bases from V and 4 from J, leaving 8 bases between them. CDR3 length: 13 amino acids. Per germline, CDR1 KGHDR and CDR2 SFDVKD. The CDR3 DNA is TGTGCCACCAGTGATGTGAAGGTAGAGACCCAGTACTTC. Translation: CATSDVKVETQYF.

Many counts were recorded for this clonotype. The chain has TRBV28 and TRBJ2-7; 11 nucleotides agree with TRBD1. This CDR3 is built from 14 residues. Germline V gene data show CDR1 as MDHEN and CDR2 as SYDVKM. V shed 10 bases, J shed 6 bases, and the junction held 11 bases outside the gene matches. The DNA of the CDR3 is TGTGCCACAGGACAGGGGGCGCCCCGGCTCGAGCAGTACTTC. Its translation is CATGQGAPRLEQYF. Together with reference TRBV28 and TRBJ2-7, the CDR3 gives the full variable domain: DVKVTQSSRYLVKRTGEKVFLECVQDMDHENMFWYRQDPGLGLRLIYFSYDVKMKEKGDIPEGYSVSREKKERFSLILESASTNQTSMYLCATGQGAPRLEQYFGPGTRLTVT.

This clonotype was detected many times. J is TRBJ1-5 and V is TRBV6-6; a weak D match, TRBD1 (6 bases). Trimming left V 8 bases short and J 0 bases short, with 8 bases between. Germline CDR1 and CDR2: MNHNY and SVGAGI (reference sequence). This CDR3 contains 13 residues. The CDR3 DNA reads as TGTGCCAGCGGACAGATTAGCAATCAGCCCCAGCATTTT. Encoded protein: CASGQISNQPQHF.

This clonotype has ten or more counts. The chain is built from TRBV15 and TRBJ2-7; maybe TRBD1 (6 bases). The CDR3 is made up of 14 amino acids. The ends were cut back, 4 bases at V and 3 bases at J, with 13 bases in the middle. Germline V CDR1 and CDR2: LNHNV, YYDKDF (reference sequence). The CDR3 reads CATSKPTGNYEQYF. CDR3 in DNA: TGTGCCACCAGCAAACCGACAGGCAACTACGAGCAGTACTTC.

This clonotype was observed at least ten times. This chain joins TRBV6-2 or TRBV6-3 and TRBJ2-7, with D perhaps matching TRBD2 (6 bases). CDR1 MNHEY and CDR2 SVGEGT come from the germline V gene. V lost 7 bases, J lost 6 bases, and 13 bases lay in between. The CDR3 is made up of 12 amino acids. The CDR3 region has the DNA TGTGCCAGCAAGACGGGGGATGGCGAGCAGTACTTC. It codes for CASKTGDGEQYF.

This clonotype showed up just a few times. This chain links TRBV7-9 with TRBJ2-7, with TRBD1 matching 7 bases. Trimming at V came to 0 bases and at J to 2 bases, leaving 7 bases not matched to a gene. From germline, CDR1 is SEHNR and CDR2 FQNEAQ (reference sequence). CDR3 length: 16 residues. The CDR3 coding sequence is TGTGCCAGCAGCTTAGCTGGTTCGGGACAGACCTACGAGCAGTACTTC. Translated, it gives CASSLAGSGQTYEQYF.

The sample holds many counts of this clonotype. The rearrangement links TRBV4-3 to TRBJ2-2; D remains ambiguous. CDR3 length equals 14 residues. V shed 1 base and J shed 2 bases, with 5 bases lying between them. The germline CDR1 and CDR2 sequences are LGHNA and YSLEER. The CDR3 region is CASSQVLNTGELFF. In DNA form, the CDR3 reads TGCGCCAGCAGCCAAGTCCTAAACACCGGGGAGCTGTTTTTT.

This clonotype was observed at least ten times. This chain connects TRBV7-9 to TRBJ1-1; 7 nucleotides match TRBD1. Trimming took 5 bases from V and 6 from J; bases not matched to a gene: 18. The CDR3 loop spans 17 amino acids. Germline V gives CDR1 SEHNR, CDR2 FQNEAQ (reference sequence). The DNA for the CDR3 is TGTGCCAGCAGCACTTCCAGACTTCTAGGGGGCGCGGCTGAAGCTTTCTTT. Translated, it gives CASSTSRLLGGAAEAFF.

This clonotype has a count of ten or more. This sequence joins TRBV29-1 and TRBJ2-3, with D possibly TRBD1 on 5 matching bases. The CDR3 is 14 residues long. V was clipped by 7 bases and J by 1 base, with 15 bases between them. CDR1 SQVTM and CDR2 ANQGSEA come from the germline V gene. In DNA form, the CDR3 reads TGCAGCGCTGGGGCAGCCGAAGGCACAGATACGCAGTATTTT. This sequence encodes CSAGAAEGTDTQYF.